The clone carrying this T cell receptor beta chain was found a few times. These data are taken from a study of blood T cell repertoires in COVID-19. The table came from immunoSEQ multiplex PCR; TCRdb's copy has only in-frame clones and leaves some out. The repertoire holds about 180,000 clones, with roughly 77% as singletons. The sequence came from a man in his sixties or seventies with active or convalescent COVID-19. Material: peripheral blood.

The CDR3 bases are TGTGCCAGCAGCTTAGTTCAGTCTAGCGGGAGGAAAAATACGCAGTATTTT. This codes for CASSLVQSSGRKNTQYF. This chain links TRBV7-9 with TRBJ2-3; TRBD2 aligns across 11 bases. Germline CDR1 and CDR2: SEHNR and FQNEAQ (reference sequence). The CDR3 has 17 amino acids. V was clipped by 1 base and J by 7 bases; unmatched bases: 10.